The entry that follows covers one T cell receptor beta chain sequence. Its antigen remains unidentified. Base qualities are missing; no much larger clone stands one base away. TCRbeta CDR3 regions were amplified from genomic DNA by means of the immunoSEQ Assay, a bias-controlled multiplex PCR. For the original study's pipeline: The number of nucleated cells in each sample was estimated by amplification of reference gene primers within the assay. To quantify the absolute abundance of each unique TCRbeta CDR3 rearrangement, sequence reads were collapsed and filtered. For each sample, productive Simpson clonality was calculated as the square root of Simpson's diversity index across productive rearrangements. The table comes from immuneACCESS by way of TCRdb, which keeps in-frame sequences with V and J called. Part of the clones is missing from these tables; in studies checked, under half for an unresolved V gene and the rest for unknown reasons. For V, J and clone size, that table is used; D and trimming come from the DNA. The sample contains a few hundred thousand clones, roughly 88% of them found a single time. The ten largest account for less than 2.5% of the sample.

Enrolling through a virtual design, the prospective study's participants ranged in age from roughly 18 to 89 years and lived across about two dozen United States geographic areas. In the prospective study, cohorts were assigned on the basis of participant-reported clinical history obtained from a screening survey and a study questionnaire. Recovered participants in ImmuneRACE Cohort 3 were defined by two consecutive negative NP/OP PCR tests, clearance by a healthcare professional, or resolution of symptoms. In the prospective study, mobile phlebotomists collected whole blood, serum and a nasopharyngeal or oropharyngeal swab from each participant. Prospective study participants could optionally give additional blood draws and questionnaires over a roughly 2-month period. Before DNA extraction, blood samples from the prospective study were shipped at room temperature or frozen. This specimen belongs to a study of blood T cell repertoires in COVID-19 (dated by TCRdb to the early 2020s). Regarding the complete study: The collaborator samples originated in the United States, Italy and Spain and spanned the acute and convalescent phases of COVID-19. The prospective study material was composed of cDNA or gDNA derived from T cells, B-cell-depleted T cells, or PBMCs. Subjects who had been exposed to COVID-19, were actively infected with it, or had recovered from it provided the deeply sampled blood TCRbeta repertoires that made up the dataset. The repertoires were made available in a free public database intended to serve as a resource for research on the immune response to SARS-CoV-2. Samples were obtained from the ongoing ImmuneRACE study (first 160 participants) and from 1,200 or so subjects provided by 6 global collaborators. Nearly every sample came with metadata listing a de-identified subject ID, COVID-19 status, age in years and sex. Where available, HLA class I and class II types were obtained from metadata supplied by the sample provider rather than from assay-based typing.

The CDR3 sequence holds 14 residues, the cysteine and phenylalanine included. Solely the CDR3 DNA is kept, with 42 bases framed from the first base. V is clipped by 4 bases and J by 3 bases, and the sequence between their germline boundaries is 9 bases long. The germline V gene encodes CDR1 LGHDT and CDR2 YNNKEL (reference sequence). Points the paper makes about the study in general: How much clinical and demographic metadata was included differed by source and by participant, and the metadata was provided uncurated.

Recombination joined TRBV3-1 (or the pseudogene TRBV3-2) with TRBJ2-2; 5 matching bases give a weak D call of TRBD2. The source is a man aged 30 to 45 who had recovered from COVID-19. What was sequenced was PBMCs or T cells enriched from blood (not recorded which). The encoded CDR3 is CASSPLGDTGELFF. The sequence in DNA is TGTGCCAGCAGCCCCCTCGGGGACACCGGGGAGCTGTTTTTT.